A selection of T cell receptor beta chains follows, all from one sample in a study of vaccination effects on CD4 cells after COVID-19. Only in-frame clones appear in the TCRdb table, and some are missing; sequencing was by immunoSEQ multiplex PCR. The sample has 25,000 to 30,000 clones; 60% to 80% are singletons. These TCRs' antigens remain unknown. Sequencing used CD4+ T cells from PBMCs cultured with SARS-CoV-2 spike peptides, obtained after COVID-19 vaccination. The receptors were sampled from a human donor who received a COVID-19 vaccine. Some clones in this sample may be carry-over from other donors' samples. Each CDR3 is given with its conserved first and last residue. The D gene is left open where the match is weak. The size field is filled for only some rows; it gives once, few, many or a size class.

abundance	d_gene	v_gene	j_gene	CDR3nt	CDR3aa
-	TRBD1	TRBV4-1	TRBJ2-5	TGCGCCAGCAGCCGAGCTCCCGCCGGGACAGGAGGACCGGAGACCCAGTACTTC	CASSRAPAGTGGPETQYF
-	-	TRBV4-3	TRBJ2-1	TGCGCCAGCAGCCAAGAGTGGCAGCTGGGTGAGCAGTTCTTC	CASSQEWQLGEQFF
-	-	TRBV2	TRBJ2-4	TGTGCCAGCAGCCTCTCCTCGGCCAAAAACATTCAGTACTTC	CASSLSSAKNIQYF
-	-	TRBV6-5	TRBJ1-5	TGTGCCAGCAGTAAAAGACGGGATAATCAGCCCCAGCATTTT	CASSKRRDNQPQHF
once	TRBD1	TRBV4-1	TRBJ1-3	TGCGCCAGCAGCCGGACAGGGACTGCTGGAAACACCATATATTTT	CASSRTGTAGNTIYF
-	TRBD2	TRBV3-1/TRBV3-2	TRBJ2-1	TGTGCCAGCAGCCTTCTTGCGGGGGGCAACAATGAGCAGTTCTTC	CASSLLAGGNNEQFF
-	TRBD2	TRBV4-1	TRBJ2-1	TGCGCCAACGGGAGGGTAGACTACAATGAGCAGTTCTTC	CANGRVDYNEQFF
-	-	TRBV20-1	TRBJ1-1	TGCAGTGCTAGTCATTTGGGGTCGGGAACTGAAGCTTTCTTT	CSASHLGSGTEAFF
few	-	TRBV7-2	TRBJ1-4	TGTGCCAGCAGCTTTATGGGGACGACTAATGAAAAACTGTTTTTT	CASSFMGTTNEKLFF
-	-	TRBV30	TRBJ1-3	TGTGCCTGGAGTGTAACTGGGATCTCTGGAAACACCATATATTTT	CAWSVTGISGNTIYF
few	-	TRBV27	TRBJ1-5	TGTGCCAGCAGTTCAGGGGCCCTCAATCAGCCCCAGCATTTT	CASSSGALNQPQHF
-	-	TRBV29-1	TRBJ1-2	TGCAGCGTTGAGAGACCGAACTATGGCTACACCTTC	CSVERPNYGYTF
-	-	TRBV7-9	TRBJ1-4	TGTGCCAGCAGCCGAGGGGACCTTGGAAAACTGTTTTTT	CASSRGDLGKLFF
-	-	TRBV10-2	TRBJ1-1	TGCGCCTCTATGCCCGCGGTAGGCACTGAAGCTTTCTTT	CASMPAVGTEAFF
-	-	TRBV12-3/TRBV12-4	TRBJ1-1	TGTGCCAGCAGTTTTAGTGGATCCACTGAAGCTTTCTTT	CASSFSGSTEAFF
once	TRBD1	TRBV13	TRBJ2-1	TGTGCCAGCAGCTTGAGGGACAGGGGTAGGGATGAGCAGTTCTTC	CASSLRDRGRDEQFF
-	-	TRBV5-5	TRBJ2-3	TGTGCCAGCAGCTCTCACAGGGTCCCCACAGATACGCAGTATTTT	CASSSHRVPTDTQYF
-	-	TRBV19	TRBJ1-2	TGTGCCAGTAGTATAGACACAGGTGGCGGCTATGGCTACACCTTC	CASSIDTGGGYGYTF
-	-	TRBV10-3	TRBJ2-2	TGTGCCATCAGTCTAGACGTTGGCGGGGAGCTGTTTTTT	CAISLDVGGELFF